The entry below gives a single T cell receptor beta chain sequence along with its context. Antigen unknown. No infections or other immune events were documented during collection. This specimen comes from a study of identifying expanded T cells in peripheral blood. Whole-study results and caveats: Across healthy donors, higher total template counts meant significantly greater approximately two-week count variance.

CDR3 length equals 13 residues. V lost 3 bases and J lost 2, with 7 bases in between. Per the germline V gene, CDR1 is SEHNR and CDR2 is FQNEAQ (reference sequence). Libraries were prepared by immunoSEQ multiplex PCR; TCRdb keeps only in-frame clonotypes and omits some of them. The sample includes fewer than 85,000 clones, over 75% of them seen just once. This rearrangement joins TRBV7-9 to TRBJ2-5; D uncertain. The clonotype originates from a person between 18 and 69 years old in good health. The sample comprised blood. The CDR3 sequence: CASSFVEQETQYF. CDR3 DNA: TGTGCCAGCAGCTTTGTGGAACAAGAGACCCAGTACTTC.